The present T cell receptor beta chain was sequenced within a study of CXCR3-negative and CXCR3-positive naive CD8 T cells. Libraries of TRB cDNA were made by 5' RACE and carried UMIs. For each CDR3 protein, TCRdb gives one entry from its re-call of the 5' RACE reads, without DNA. The clone table shows 75,000 to 100,000 distinct CDR3 sequences, with the ten largest holding approximately 1.4%. This CDR3 has 17 amino acids. Germline loops: CDR1 MNHEY, CDR2 SVGEGT. The source material was naive CXCR3- CD8+ T cells from blood. Regarding subset: CD45RO-CCR7+CD27+CD95- naive CD8+ T cells lacking CXCR3 (TNR3-). The sequence was obtained from a human donor in good health. Some clones in this sample may be carry-over from other donors' samples. This sequence joins TRBV6-2 or TRBV6-3 and TRBJ2-3; as DNA is missing, the TRBD1 call by TCRdb cannot be tested. CDR3 sequence: CASSYSSQDSPTDTQYF.